The T cell receptor beta chain described here comes from a study of T cells after yellow fever vaccination. Trimming shortened V by 5 bases and J by 7 bases, and 11 bases separated the two germline ends. CDR1 and CDR2 from the germline V gene are SGHTA and FQGNSA. The CDR3 runs to 13 residues. TCRdb ran MiXCR on the 5' RACE reads and lists one entry per CDR3 protein. The sample has tens of thousands of distinct CDR3 sequences; 10% to 13% are singletons. The sample here was PBMCs, either bulk or a sorted T-cell subset (CD4+, CD8+, memory, or dextramer-sorted; not recorded which), taken less than 18 days after the first yellow fever vaccination. This sequence was found in a man between 18 and 35 years old who received the YFV17D yellow fever vaccine. This chain joins TRBV7-2 and TRBJ2-2; D is ambiguous. CDR3 loop: CASSPLVGGELFF. CDR3 sequence (DNA): TGTGCCAGCAGCCCCTTAGTCGGCGGGGAGCTGTTTTTT.